A selection of T cell receptor beta chains follows, all from one sample in a study of blood T cell repertoires in COVID-19. Some clones are missing from TCRdb's copy, which holds only in-frame ones; the method was immunoSEQ multiplex PCR. The sample includes around 310,000 clones, about 90% seen only once; the top ten take over 8.5%. The specimen sequenced was PBMCs or T cells enriched from blood (not recorded which). These receptors came from a woman aged 25 to 39 who had recovered from COVID-19. CDR3s include the opening cysteine and the closing phenylalanine or tryptophan. A D gene is named only where the DNA matches it firmly. Not every row has a clone size; where given, it reads once, few, many or a size class.

size | J | D | V | length | CDR3 | DNA
. | TRBJ2-5 | . | TRBV11-3 | 13 | CASSSQLGETQYF | TGTGCCAGCAGCTCCCAACTAGGAGAGACCCAGTACTTC
. | TRBJ2-1 | TRBD2 | TRBV5-4 | 15 | CASSPGLARVGEQFF | TGTGCCAGCAGCCCGGGACTAGCGAGAGTGGGGGAGCAGTTCTTC
. | TRBJ2-5 | . | TRBV9 | 15 | CASSVKTGHQETQYF | TGTGCCAGCAGCGTCAAGACAGGTCACCAAGAGACCCAGTACTTC
. | TRBJ2-1 | . | TRBV5-4 | 15 | CASSFGFRAYNEQFF | TGTGCCAGCAGCTTTGGGTTTCGGGCCTACAATGAGCAGTTCTTC
. | TRBJ1-3 | . | TRBV6-5 | 14 | CASSYEGTGNTIYF | TGTGCCAGCAGTTATGAGGGTACTGGAAACACCATATATTTT
. | TRBJ2-4 | . | TRBV13 | 16 | CASSLGLGGRSNIQYF | TGTGCCAGCAGCTTAGGCCTTGGAGGGCGGAGTAACATTCAGTACTTC
few | TRBJ2-3 | TRBD2 | TRBV6-4 | 16 | CASSDLAGGPEDTQYF | TGTGCCAGCAGTGACTTAGCGGGAGGGCCGGAAGATACGCAGTATTTT
. | TRBJ1-1 | TRBD1 | TRBV5-8 | 15 | CASSSGQVENTEAFF | TGTGCCAGCAGCTCCGGACAGGTCGAGAACACTGAAGCTTTCTTT
. | TRBJ2-7 | . | TRBV28 | 14 | CASSYGTSTYEQYF | TGTGCCAGCAGTTACGGGACATCCACCTACGAGCAGTACTTC
. | TRBJ2-7 | TRBD1 | TRBV3-1/TRBV3-2 | 15 | CASSRDSLKSYEQYF | TGTGCCAGCAGCCGGGACAGCCTTAAATCCTACGAGCAGTACTTC
. | TRBJ1-2 | . | TRBV2 | 14 | CASSEADSYYGYTF | TGTGCCAGCAGTGAAGCGGACAGCTACTATGGCTACACCTTC
. | TRBJ1-1 | TRBD1 | TRBV7-8 | 16 | CASSLVPDRGNTEAFF | TGTGCCAGCAGCTTAGTTCCGGACAGGGGCAACACTGAAGCTTTCTTT
once | TRBJ2-1 | . | TRBV19 | 14 | CASSIAGSDNEQFF | TGTGCCAGTAGTATAGCAGGGTCTGACAATGAGCAGTTCTTC
. | TRBJ1-1 | . | TRBV5-5 | 14 | CASSLGTSPTEAFF | TGTGCCAGCAGCTTAGGGACTTCCCCCACTGAAGCTTTCTTT
. | TRBJ1-4 | . | TRBV28 | 15 | CASSLQGRTNEKLFF | TGTGCCAGCAGTTTACAGGGCCGAACTAATGAAAAACTGTTTTTT
. | TRBJ2-7 | . | TRBV5-5 | 15 | CASSAPIRGVYEQYF | TGTGCCAGCAGCGCCCCTATCAGGGGGGTCTACGAGCAGTACTTC
. | TRBJ1-2 | TRBD1 | TRBV2 | 15 | CATSLQGAGGYGYTF | TGTGCCACCTCTTTACAGGGGGCGGGGGGCTATGGCTACACCTTC
. | TRBJ2-1 | TRBD2 | TRBV7-9 | 18 | CASSFSSGMHGITNEQFF | TGTGCCAGCAGCTTTTCTAGCGGGATGCACGGGATTACGAATGAGCAGTTCTTC
. | TRBJ1-2 | . | TRBV7-2 | 13 | CASSLRTGFGYTF | TGTGCCAGCAGCCTCCGCACCGGGTTTGGCTACACCTTC
. | TRBJ1-4 | TRBD1 | TRBV10-3 | 15 | CAISRDRGTNEKLFF | TGTGCCATCAGTAGGGACAGGGGAACTAATGAAAAACTGTTTTTT
. | TRBJ1-1 | . | TRBV29-1 | 11 | CSVSGPTEAFF | TGCAGCGTTAGCGGACCGACTGAAGCTTTCTTT
. | TRBJ1-4 | . | TRBV6-5 | 15 | CASSYTPGVGEKLFF | TGTGCCAGCAGTTACACCCCAGGGGTGGGTGAAAAACTGTTTTTT
once | TRBJ2-2 | TRBD1 | TRBV9 | 16 | CASSVGAGGGTGELFF | TGTGCCAGCAGCGTAGGGGCAGGGGGCGGAACCGGGGAGCTGTTTTTT
. | TRBJ2-2 | . | TRBV24-1 | 14 | CATSGSTVSGELFF | TGTGCCACCAGTGGATCAACGGTCTCCGGGGAGCTGTTTTTT
. | TRBJ1-4 | . | TRBV11-2 | 15 | CASSLQGATNEKLFF | TGTGCCAGCAGCTTGCAAGGGGCAACTAATGAAAAACTGTTTTTT
. | TRBJ2-3 | . | TRBV2 | 17 | CASSEALRGGGTDTQYF | TGTGCCAGCAGTGAAGCGCTTCGAGGAGGCGGAACAGATACGCAGTATTTT
. | TRBJ2-1 | TRBD2 | TRBV4-3 | 21 | CASSQEAPGLAGVRGYNEQFF | TGCGCCAGCAGCCAAGAGGCCCCGGGACTAGCGGGAGTGCGGGGTTACAATGAGCAGTTCTTC
. | TRBJ2-1 | TRBD2 | TRBV19 | 16 | CASDGTSGSSYNEQFF | TGTGCCAGTGATGGGACTAGCGGGAGCTCCTACAATGAGCAGTTCTTC
. | TRBJ1-4 | . | TRBV5-1 | 15 | CASSGESGTNEKLFF | TGCGCCAGCAGCGGAGAAAGCGGAACTAATGAAAAACTGTTTTTT
. | TRBJ1-6 | . | TRBV6-5 | 15 | CASSYSPSFVSPLHF | TGTGCCAGCAGTTACTCTCCGTCTTTTGTGTCACCCCTCCACTTT
. | TRBJ2-1 | . | TRBV5-4 | 18 | CASSLEGTFHVSYNEQFF | TGTGCCAGCAGCTTGGAAGGGACTTTCCACGTCTCCTACAATGAGCAGTTCTTC
. | TRBJ2-1 | . | TRBV6-5 | 16 | CASSYSTAIPYNEQFF | TGTGCCAGCAGTTACTCGACAGCGATCCCCTACAATGAGCAGTTCTTC
. | TRBJ1-2 | . | TRBV18 | 15 | CASSPGEGLEGGYTF | TGTGCCAGCTCCCCCGGGGAGGGATTGGAAGGCGGCTACACCTTC
. | TRBJ1-3 | . | TRBV15 | 15 | CATSRTRSSGNTIYF | TGTGCCACCAGCAGGACCCGGAGCTCTGGAAACACCATATATTTT
. | TRBJ1-4 | . | TRBV7-2 | 12 | CASSGGGKKLFF | TGTGCCAGCAGCGGGGGGGGGAAAAAACTGTTTTTT
. | TRBJ2-1 | TRBD1 | TRBV27 | 14 | CASGRDRGQGEQFF | TGTGCCAGCGGGAGGGACAGGGGGCAGGGTGAGCAGTTCTTC
. | TRBJ1-2 | . | TRBV27 | 16 | CASAPGGGPMFYGYTF | TGTGCCAGTGCTCCCGGGGGGGGGCCTATGTTTTATGGCTACACCTTC
. | TRBJ2-5 | . | TRBV29-1 | 12 | CSVEGSEETQYF | TGCAGCGTTGAAGGCAGTGAAGAGACCCAGTACTTC
few | TRBJ1-1 | . | TRBV19 | 14 | CASSIRGGNTEAFF | TGTGCCAGTAGTATTAGGGGTGGGAACACTGAAGCTTTCTTT
. | TRBJ2-5 | TRBD1 | TRBV10-3 | 14 | CAISYDRGWETQYF | TGTGCCATCAGTTACGACAGGGGTTGGGAGACCCAGTACTTC
. | TRBJ2-7 | . | TRBV2 | 15 | CASSEEGGVSYEQYF | TGTGCCAGCAGTGAGGAGGGGGGGGTATCCTACGAGCAGTACTTC
. | TRBJ1-2 | . | TRBV6-2/TRBV6-3 | 17 | CASSYPSGPGTNYGYTF | TGTGCCAGCAGTTACCCTTCCGGACCGGGAACTAACTATGGCTACACCTTC
. | TRBJ1-1 | . | TRBV5-1 | 14 | CASSLASSNTEAFF | TGCGCCAGCAGCTTGGCCTCTAGCAACACTGAAGCTTTCTTT